These 29 T cell receptor beta chains share one sample of origin, sequenced in a study of resident and recirculating memory T cells in vitiligo (dated by TCRdb to 2017 to 2018). Library preparation used the immunoSEQ multiplex PCR assay. The immuneACCESS repertoire file appears here via TCRdb, limited to in-frame rearrangements. These files lack a portion of the clones; in checked studies, under half of the deficit traces to unresolved V genes, and the cause of the others is not known. Within this sample are about 76,000 clones, with about 91% of them counted one time only. The ten largest clones represent approximately 4.7% of the sample. Specimen: blood. These receptors originate from a male donor with vitiligo.

The DNA for the CDR3 is TGTGCCAGCAGCTTAGCGCCAGGGGGCACTGAAGCTTTCTTT. Amino acids: CASSLAPGGTEAFF. J is TRBJ1-1 and V is TRBV7-9; TRBD1 aligns across 7 bases. Trimming cost V 0 bases and J 4 bases; bases outside gene matches: 2. This CDR3 has 14 residues. Germline V CDR1 and CDR2: SEHNR, FQNEAQ (reference sequence).

This clone appeared once. The chain recombines TRBV6-5 with TRBJ1-1; 9 bases match TRBD1. CDR3 size: 14 residues. Germline V lookup: CDR1 MNHEY, CDR2 SVGAGI. V was pared by 2 bases and J by 4 bases, with 2 bases of the junction left unmatched. The CDR3 DNA sequence: TGTGCCAGCAGTTACCGGGACAGGGCCACTGAAGCTTTCTTT. This translates into CASSYRDRATEAFF.

The chain employs TRBV29-1 and TRBJ2-3; 9 bases are a match to TRBD1. The germline V gene encodes CDR1 SQVTM and CDR2 ANQGSEA. The CDR3 covers 16 residues. The CDR3 spells CSPRRPRDRGTDTQYF. CDR3 coding DNA: TGCAGTCCACGGCGCCCTCGGGACAGGGGCACAGATACGCAGTATTTT.

The chain carries TRBV25-1 and TRBJ2-3; TRBD1 matches 10 bases. CDR1 and CDR2 (germline): MGHDK, SYGVNS. V lost 4 bases, J lost 1 base, and 8 bases stayed unmatched. CDR3 length equals 17 residues. CDR3: CASSGTGGWIGTDTQYF. The CDR3 bases are TGTGCCAGCAGTGGGACAGGGGGTTGGATCGGCACAGATACGCAGTATTTT.

This CDR3 reads CASSQEIAGYRNNEQFF. CDR3 nucleotide sequence: TGCGCCAGCAGCCAAGAGATTGCGGGATATCGTAACAATGAGCAGTTCTTC. The chain uses TRBV4-3 and TRBJ2-1, with D perhaps matching TRBD2 (6 bases). Germline values: CDR1 LGHNA, CDR2 YSLEER. V was cut by 0 bases and J by 5 bases, with 17 bases left in between. The CDR3 is 17 amino acids.

The V gene is TRBV19, the J gene TRBJ2-3; 10 bases match TRBD2. This CDR3 region has 16 residues. From germline, CDR1 is LNHDA and CDR2 SQIVND (reference sequence). V was clipped by 3 bases and J by 2 bases; unmatched bases: 5. The CDR3 nucleotides read TGTGCCAGTAGTATCACTAGCGGGACGACCACAGATACGCAGTATTTT. It codes for CASSITSGTTTDTQYF.

The CDR3 region has the DNA TGTGCCAGTAGTATGGGGGACTACCAAGAGACCCAGTACTTC. Translation gives CASSMGDYQETQYF. The chain uses TRBV19 and TRBJ2-5; possibly TRBD2 for D (6 bases). The CDR3 extends over 14 amino acids. The V end was cut by 3 bases, the J end by 0 bases, with 8 bases between. Germline V CDR1 and CDR2: LNHDA, SQIVND (reference sequence).

The chain couples TRBV11-2 to TRBJ1-1; D uncertain. V was cut by 8 bases and J by 0 bases, with 7 bases left in between. This CDR3 is built from 12 residues. Germline V gives CDR1 SGHAT, CDR2 FQNNGV. CDR3 bases: TGTGCCAGCGGAGGCATGAACACTGAAGCTTTCTTT. Protein sequence: CASGGMNTEAFF. Drawing the rest from reference TRBV11-2 and TRBJ1-1, the complete variable domain is EAGVAQSPRYKIIEKRQSVAFWCNPISGHATLYWYQQILGQGPKLLIQFQNNGVVDDSQLPKDRFSAERLKGVDSTLKIQPAKLEDSAVYLCASGGMNTEAFFGQGTRLTVV.

The rearrangement joins TRBV2 to TRBJ2-1; 9 nucleotides match TRBD2. From germline, CDR1 is SNHLY and CDR2 FYNNEI. The CDR3 contains 18 residues. The J segment lost 7 bases and the V segment lost 2 bases, leaving 15 bases of the junction unmatched. CDR3 in DNA: TGTGCCAGCAGTGAAAGGTGGGGACTAGCCGGAGGTGGGAATGAGCAGTTCTTC. Translating gives CASSERWGLAGGGNEQFF.

This clone has only one observation. The J gene is TRBJ1-5, the V gene TRBV6-1; D gene ambiguous. Trimming pared 2 bases from V and 5 bases from J, leaving 16 bases between. Looked up from germline, CDR1 is MNHNS and CDR2 is SASEGT. The CDR3 has 16 residues. CDR3 sequence (DNA): TGTGCCAGCAGTGAAATCCCGTGGAGGGTGGATCAGCCCCAGCATTTT. This encodes CASSEIPWRVDQPQHF.

The chain recombines TRBV19 with TRBJ1-1, with D hard to call. V was trimmed by 9 bases and J by 0 bases, leaving 11 bases between them. This CDR3 is 13 amino acids long. From germline, CDR1 is LNHDA and CDR2 SQIVND (reference sequence). CDR3 nucleotides: TGTGCCAGAGAGTACCCTATGAACACTGAAGCTTTCTTT. This translates into CAREYPMNTEAFF.

The rearrangement joins TRBV19 to TRBJ1-5; 9 nucleotides match TRBD1. CDR1 is LNHDA, CDR2 SQIVND, per germline (reference sequence). V lost 4 bases to trimming and J lost 4 bases; unmatched junction nucleotides: 8. The CDR3 is 16 amino acids. CDR3 DNA sequence: TGTGCCAGTAGTACGTGGGGGACAGGGAGGAATCAGCCCCAGCATTTT. Translated, it gives CASSTWGTGRNQPQHF.

This clone was observed a few times. This chain joins TRBV6-5 and TRBJ1-5; 8 positions match TRBD1. V shed 6 bases, J shed 4 bases, and the junction held 5 bases outside the gene matches. Germline V gives CDR1 MNHEY, CDR2 SVGAGI. This CDR3 spans 14 amino acids. This CDR3 is CASRRTGQNQPQHF. The CDR3 DNA reads TGTGCCAGCAGGCGGACAGGGCAAAATCAGCCCCAGCATTTT.

The rearrangement links TRBV19 to TRBJ1-1, with 8 bases aligning to TRBD1. This CDR3 has 12 amino acids. Germline values: CDR1 LNHDA, CDR2 SQIVND (reference sequence). V shed 8 bases, J shed 4 bases, and the junction held 3 bases outside the gene matches. The CDR3 DNA follows: TGTGCCAGTCGGACAGGGTCCACTGAAGCTTTCTTT. It specifies CASRTGSTEAFF.

This clone was detected a few times. V gene TRBV5-4 combines with J gene TRBJ1-1, with D maybe TRBD1 (5 bases). The germline V gene has CDR1 SGHNT and CDR2 YYREEE (reference sequence). The CDR3 runs to 13 residues. Between the trimmed V and J ends, which lost 5 bases and 6 bases, there was a span of 14 bases. The CDR3 is CASREGIAAEAFF. CDR3 DNA: TGTGCCAGCAGGGAGGGGATCGCGGCTGAAGCTTTCTTT.

The chain links TRBV4-2 to TRBJ1-2, with no clear D. From germline, CDR1 is LGHNA and CDR2 YNFKEQ. This CDR3 is 15 amino acids long. The germline V and J ends were trimmed by 0 bases and 2 bases, with 10 bases remaining between them. In nucleotides, the CDR3 is TGTGCCAGCAGCCAAGAGCAGGTACAAAACTATGGCTACACCTTC. This codes for CASSQEQVQNYGYTF.

The J gene is TRBJ1-1, the V gene TRBV5-1; no firm D call. This CDR3 is built from 13 residues. In germline, CDR1 is SGHRS, CDR2 YFSETQ. V was shortened by 0 bases and J by 5 bases, with 8 bases between the two germline ends. The CDR3 reads CASSLDTATEAFF. As DNA, the CDR3 is TGCGCCAGCAGCTTGGATACAGCAACTGAAGCTTTCTTT.

The CDR3 reads CASSQDLDEQFF. The CDR3 DNA reads as TGCGCCAGCAGCCAAGATCTAGATGAGCAGTTCTTC. The V gene is TRBV4-1, the J gene TRBJ2-1, with D unclear. There are 12 residues in the CDR3. Germline V gene sequence: CDR1 MGHRA, CDR2 YSYEKL. V lost 0 bases and J lost 8, with 5 bases in between.

The V gene is TRBV27, the J gene TRBJ2-7; 10 bases are shared with TRBD2. Germline V gives CDR1 MNHEY, CDR2 SMNVEV (reference sequence). This CDR3 has 14 residues. The trim removed 5 bases at V and 5 bases at J, leaving 6 bases unmatched. CDR3 region: CASSLGLASHEQYF. As DNA, the CDR3 is TGTGCCAGCAGTCTGGGACTAGCGTCCCACGAGCAGTACTTC.

This chain links TRBV10-3 with TRBJ1-5, with 9 bases lining up with TRBD1. J lost 0 bases, V lost 7 bases, and 19 bases had no gene match. The CDR3 is 20 amino acids. Per the germline V gene, CDR1 is ENHRY and CDR2 is SYGVKD. The CDR3 DNA is TGTGCCATCAACCTGGGACAGGGCAAGCGGTGGTGGCATAGCAATCAGCCCCAGCATTTT. Its protein product is CAINLGQGKRWWHSNQPQHF.

The chain couples TRBV7-2 to TRBJ2-7, with D tentatively TRBD2 (6 bases). V was cut by 1 base and J by 5 bases, with 15 bases left in between. This CDR3 comprises 15 residues. CDR1 SGHTA and CDR2 FQGNSA come from the germline V gene. CDR3 amino acids: CASSLESGARNEQYF. CDR3 in DNA: TGTGCCAGCAGCTTAGAATCGGGAGCGAGGAACGAGCAGTACTTC.

CDR3 sequence: CASSQGWGQGSETQYF. DNA for the CDR3: TGCGCCAGCAGCCAAGGTTGGGGACAGGGCTCAGAGACCCAGTACTTC. The rearrangement joins TRBV4-1 to TRBJ2-5; 9 bases line up with TRBD1. CDR1 is MGHRA, CDR2 YSYEKL, per germline. This CDR3 contains 16 residues. The J segment lost 4 bases and the V segment lost 1 base, leaving 7 bases of the junction unmatched.

This chain connects TRBV9 to TRBJ2-3; 16 positions match TRBD2. This CDR3 has 16 residues. V lost 4 bases to trimming and J lost 6 bases; unmatched junction nucleotides: 5. Germline-derived CDR1 and CDR2 are SGDLS and YYNGEE. DNA for the CDR3: TGTGCCAGCAGCCAACAGGGACTAGCGGGAGGGGATACGCAGTATTTT. This translates into CASSQQGLAGGDTQYF.

The rearrangement links TRBV28 to TRBJ2-3; weak D call: TRBD1 (5 bases). V lost 5 bases, J lost 0 bases, and 9 bases lay in between. Germline V gene sequence: CDR1 MDHEN, CDR2 SYDVKM. The CDR3 runs to 14 residues. In nucleotides, the CDR3 is TGTGCCAGCAGTCCGACAGATAGCACAGATACGCAGTATTTT. Translating gives CASSPTDSTDTQYF. Combining the CDR3 with reference TRBV28 and TRBJ2-3 gives the whole variable domain DVKVTQSSRYLVKRTGEKVFLECVQDMDHENMFWYRQDPGLGLRLIYFSYDVKMKEKGDIPEGYSVSREKKERFSLILESASTNQTSMYLCASSPTDSTDTQYFGPGTRLTVL.

The chain joins TRBV7-9 to TRBJ1-1; D is unresolved. V was pared by 0 bases and J by 2 bases, with 10 bases between. There are 15 residues in the CDR3. The germline V gene has CDR1 SEHNR and CDR2 FQNEAQ (reference sequence). The CDR3 spells CASSLANGENTEAFF. The CDR3 nucleotides read TGTGCCAGCAGCTTAGCGAACGGGGAAAACACTGAAGCTTTCTTT.

This chain uses TRBV11-3 with TRBJ2-1; TRBD1 aligns across 10 bases. Trimming cost V 1 base and J 7 bases; bases outside gene matches: 10. Germline V gene lookup returns CDR1 SGHNT and CDR2 YENEEA. The CDR3 runs 17 residues. The CDR3 region has the DNA TGTGCCAGCAGCTTAGCACCGTGGGGACAGGGGACAAATGAGCAGTTCTTC. Its protein product is CASSLAPWGQGTNEQFF.

The chain carries TRBV7-2 and TRBJ1-4; D is undetermined. CDR3 length: 15 amino acids. Trimming left V 1 base short and J 8 bases short, with 14 bases between. Germline lookup yields CDR1 SGHTA and CDR2 FQGNSA. The CDR3 DNA reads TGTGCCAGCAGCTTAGAGGCGGGGAATGGGGAAAAACTGTTTTTT. It encodes CASSLEAGNGEKLFF.

This clone was observed a single time. The CDR3 DNA reads TGTGCCAGCAGGCAAACGACAGGGAGGGAGACCCAGTACTTC. Amino acids: CASRQTTGRETQYF. The chain recombines TRBV6-5 with TRBJ2-5; perhaps TRBD1 as D (7 bases). V lost 6 bases to trimming and J lost 5 bases, with 16 bases between them. Germline CDR1 and CDR2: MNHEY and SVGAGI. This CDR3 region has 14 residues.

This chain joins TRBV27 and TRBJ1-5; D gene unclear. Trimming took 5 bases from V and 6 from J, leaving 11 bases between them. CDR3 length equals 13 residues. CDR1 and CDR2 from the germline V gene are MNHEY and SMNVEV (reference sequence). The CDR3 here is CASSERTAQPQHF. The CDR3 DNA reads as TGTGCCAGCAGTGAACGGACTGCTCAGCCCCAGCATTTT.